This T cell receptor beta chain was observed in a study of T cell changes during pregnancy in multiple sclerosis. The protocol was immunoSEQ multiplex PCR, while the TCRdb copy is restricted to in-frame clones and leaves out a portion. Among 35,000 or so clones listed, about nine tenths were seen once. V lost 3 bases, J lost 4 bases, and 10 bases lay in between. CDR3 size: 13 residues. In germline, CDR1 is MNHEY, CDR2 SMNVEV (reference sequence). The sequenced sample was CD8+ T cells from peripheral blood mononuclear cells, obtained in the third trimester of pregnancy. The genes are TRBV27 and TRBJ2-7; D unclear. The clonotype comes from a female donor with multiple sclerosis, enrolled in a pregnancy study. CDR3 nucleotide sequence: TGTGCCAGCAGTTTGTATTCGGGTTACGAGCAGTACTTC. Its protein is CASSLYSGYEQYF.